The present T cell receptor beta chain was sequenced within a study of cytomegalovirus exposure and HLA in healthy donors. Points on this clone: Its antigen is not known.

Per germline, CDR1 SNHLY and CDR2 FYNNEI. There are 16 residues in the CDR3. It was with 60 Vbeta and 13 Jbeta primers that the PCR ran. Using immunoSEQ multiplex PCR, the repertoire was profiled, and TCRdb retains in-frame clones only, with some absent. The repertoire holds around 91,000 clones, with around 60% as singletons. Study outcomes and limitations: Analyzed later, most CMV-associated TCR beta chains appeared HLA-restricted. Later analysis revealed greater clonal expansion in HLA-associated TCR beta chains than in equally common others.

The rearrangement joins TRBV2 to TRBJ2-5; 10 bases line up with TRBD2. The J call may be faulty, since TRBJ2-7 better matches the DNA end. Specimen: PBMCs. This clonotype originated in a man in his 60s in good health and CMV-seronegative. The CDR3, as DNA: TGTGCCAGCAGTGAAGCGCATCCTAGCGGGGGCTACGAGCAGTACTTC. It specifies CASSEAHPSGGYEQYF.